The subject of this entry is one TCR beta chain. This clonotype showed up many times. The clone's antigen remains unknown. Within one base of it there is no much larger clone, and no base qualities were kept. This specimen comes from a study of blood T cells in healthy people across ages (dated by TCRdb to about 2015). A note on the overall study: In model experiments, template switching captured about one uniquely barcoded TCR beta cDNA molecule for every two T cells. To avoid experimental bias, donors of different ages were distributed randomly across sequencing lanes. To track age-related changes in TCR beta repertoire diversity, the study relied on deep sequencing normalized with unique cDNA molecular identifiers. Two additional independent replicas of 1 million unique cDNA reads from the same blood draw were analyzed for two donors (one aged 18 to 29 and one aged 80 or older). The donors were divided into four age groups: young (average roughly 15 years), middle-aged (about 41), aged (about 61) and long-lived (roughly 86).

V is shortened by 4 bases, J by 2 bases, and the region joining them spans 14 bases. The CDR3 holds 15 amino acids from the cysteine to the phenylalanine. Just CDR3 DNA is preserved here, 45 bases in frame from base 1. The library was prepared using 5' RACE. This sample was sequenced with an Illumina HiSeq 2500. The second PCR ran for about 7 to 11 cycles and used a J-beta primer mix along with a sample-barcoded 5' primer. A unique molecular identifier was introduced onto each TCR beta cDNA molecule by a template-switch 5' adaptor carrying 12 random nucleotides. Each sample yielded at least 3 million CDR3-containing paired-end reads. The Mint cDNA synthesis kit, primed by a TRBC-specific oligonucleotide, was used to synthesize first-strand cDNA from all RNA. After uracil-DNA glycosylase treatment, a first 18-cycle PCR used universal primers M1SS and BC2_uni_R on all cDNA. The original pipeline was this. Normalization of each sample was performed by random selection of 1 million high-quality reads, each carrying a distinct molecular identifier. Instead of being binned into consensus sequences, reads that shared molecular identifiers were thrown out. CDR3 identification, clonotype clustering and error correction used MiTCR with a Q25 quality threshold and the strictest error-elimination algorithm. A nonparametric unseen species model with Euler transformation was used to estimate a lower bound on total TCR beta diversity. TCRdb redid the processing of the public reads, applying fastp at Q25 and MiXCR, and retained in-frame beta chains. Each entry merges the rows of one CDR3 protein and shows their most common DNA and genes. The V and J calls shown here were made by TCRdb, not taken from the authors' results. The sample profile shows 650,000 to 800,000 distinct CDR3 sequences; over 40% of them were found once. The biggest ten clones account for roughly 12% of the sample.

Paper-wide results and their limitations: Bulk unsorted PBMC profiling prevented conclusive comparison of naive and antigen-experienced compartments. The percentage of naive T cells measured by flow cytometry correlated strongly with observed TCR beta diversity. Compared with the aged group, the long-lived group had more naive CD4+ T cells, fewer expanded clones and increased TCR diversity, a pattern suggesting age selection. Observed TCR beta diversity per million T cells fell roughly linearly with age, and a significant reduction was already apparent by age roughly 40. Because the CMV infection status of the donors was unknown, age-related changes in expanded clonotypes may potentially have been confounded. Total diversity estimates from one million sequenced T cells were considered lower bounds and underestimates.

Systemically healthy Caucasian individuals from Russia, approximately 39 in total and aged about 6 to 100 years, were included as donors. About 10 milliliters of peripheral blood were collected from each donor into EDTA-treated Vacutainer tubes. Ficoll-Paque density-gradient centrifugation was used to isolate PBMCs, with at least 7 million obtained per sample. Trizol reagent was used to extract total RNA from the PBMCs, yielding at least 5.5 micrograms per sample. For every donor, flow cytometry on a PBMC aliquot measured the percentage of naive CD45RAhigh/CD27high T cells. This receptor chain uses TRBV12-3 or TRBV12-4 and TRBJ1-2; a weak D assignment points to TRBD1 (6 bases agree). The specimen was blood. This TCR came from a woman older than 75 in good health. Here the CDR3 is given as CASSSRDTYNYGYTF. The sequenced DNA is TGTGCCAGCAGTTCCCGGGACACCTACAACTATGGCTACACCTTC.